Listed below are T cell receptor beta chains from one sample, sequenced in a study of blood T cell repertoires in COVID-19. Clones were sequenced by immunoSEQ multiplex PCR, and TCRdb holds only the in-frame ones, with some missing. The sample lists about 220,000 clones, 65% to 90% seen once, with approximately 5% in the top ten. The specimen was peripheral blood. All receptors derive from a human donor in a cohort sampled during active COVID-19. CDR3s include the opening cysteine and the closing phenylalanine or tryptophan. The D gene is left open where the match is weak. Not all rows give a size; the values are once, few, many and, for expanded clones, a class.

>TRBV11-2|TRBJ2-7|TRBD1|NA
TGTGCCAGCAGCCCACGACAGGGGGCGTTAGAGCAGTACTTC
CASSPRQGALEQYF
>TRBV28|TRBJ1-3|NA|NA
TGTGCCAGCAGAAGATTCAGGGTATCTGGAAACACCATATATTTT
CASRRFRVSGNTIYF
>TRBV9|TRBJ2-1|TRBD2|few
TGTGCCAGCAGCCCCCGCCCCGTAGCGGGGTACAATGAGCAGTTCTTC
CASSPRPVAGYNEQFF
>TRBV9|TRBJ2-7|TRBD2|NA
TGTGCCAGCAGCGTGTGGACTAGCGGGAGGTCTTGGGACGAGCAGTACTTC
CASSVWTSGRSWDEQYF
>TRBV5-6|TRBJ1-1|TRBD1|NA
TGTGCCAGCAGCACCCCCGGGACAGGGTTCACTGAAGCTTTCTTT
CASSTPGTGFTEAFF
>TRBV28|TRBJ2-7|TRBD2|once
TGTGCCAGCAGTCTCATTACTAGCGGGAGTATCTACGAGCAGTACTTC
CASSLITSGSIYEQYF
>TRBV9|TRBJ1-2|TRBD1|NA
TGTGCCAGCAGCGTAGCTGAGACAGGGGTCTATGGCTACACCTTC
CASSVAETGVYGYTF
>TRBV4-1|TRBJ2-7|TRBD2|NA
TGCGCCAGCAGCCAAGATGGGTCCGGACTAGCGGGAGGAGAGCAGTACTTC
CASSQDGSGLAGGEQYF
>TRBV29-1|TRBJ2-7|TRBD1|NA
TGCAGCGTCCGGGACAGGGGCCCCTACGAGCAGTACTTC
CSVRDRGPYEQYF
>TRBV19|TRBJ1-2|TRBD1|NA
TGTGCCAGTAGTCCCCCGGGACAGGGTCGCCACACCTTC
CASSPPGQGRHTF
>TRBV5-1|TRBJ2-7|NA|NA
TGCGCCAGCAGCTTGGTCTTCCGGGGCGAGCAGTACTTC
CASSLVFRGEQYF
>TRBV7-9|TRBJ1-1|NA|NA
TGTGCCAGCAGCTTGACAGTGAACACTGAAGCTTTCTTT
CASSLTVNTEAFF
>TRBV28|TRBJ2-5|TRBD1|NA
TGTGCCAGCAGTTGGAGAACAGGGGGCAGAGAGACCCAGTACTTC
CASSWRTGGRETQYF
>TRBV7-9|TRBJ2-7|NA|few
TGTGCCAGCAGCTTACAGGGGCTCACCTACGAGCAGTACTTC
CASSLQGLTYEQYF
>TRBV21-1|TRBJ2-7|NA|NA
TGTGCCAGCAGCAAAGTGGAAGGCCGGAGCTCCTACGAGCAGTACTTC
CASSKVEGRSSYEQYF
>TRBV5-1|TRBJ2-7|NA|NA
TGCGCCAGCAGCTTGCCCAGGGAAAGCTCCTACGAGCAGTACTTC
CASSLPRESSYEQYF
>TRBV5-6|TRBJ1-2|TRBD1|NA
TGTGCCAGCAGCTTCTTGGGGGCGGGACAGGGAGACTATGGCTACACCTTC
CASSFLGAGQGDYGYTF
>TRBV20-1|TRBJ2-7|TRBD1|few
TGCAGTGCCAGCCCGACAGGGGCGAGGTACTTC
CSASPTGARYF
>TRBV4-3|TRBJ2-7|TRBD1|NA
TGCGCCAGCAGCCAAGATTCCCGGACAGGTCCCAGCTCCTACGAGCAGTACTTC
CASSQDSRTGPSSYEQYF
>TRBV3-1/TRBV3-2|TRBJ1-5|NA|NA
TGTGCCAGCAGCCAAGGGGGGGGCCAGCCCCAGCATTTT
CASSQGGGQPQHF
>TRBV6-5|TRBJ2-7|NA|NA
TGTGCCAGCAGTTACTCGATGCGCCGCGAGCAGTACTTC
CASSYSMRREQYF
>TRBV28|TRBJ1-1|NA|NA
TGTGCCAGCACGACAGGCATGAACACTGAAGCTTTCTTT
CASTTGMNTEAFF
>TRBV5-1|TRBJ2-7|TRBD2|NA
TGCGCCAGCAGCTCAAGCGGGAGTGGATACGAGCAGTACTTC
CASSSSGSGYEQYF
>TRBV28|TRBJ2-5|TRBD2|NA
TGTGCCAGCAGTTTACTGGGGGGGGAGACCCAGTACTTC
CASSLLGGETQYF
>TRBV20-1|TRBJ2-5|NA|NA
TGCAGTCTGCTACCGCAAGAGACCCAGTACTTC
CSLLPQETQYF
>TRBV15|TRBJ2-1|TRBD2|NA
TGTGCCACCAGCCGGTCAGCGGGAGGAACTAGCTCCTACAATGAGCAGTTCTTC
CATSRSAGGTSSYNEQFF
>TRBV6-5|TRBJ1-2|NA|NA
TGTGCCAGCAGTTCCGAGGGCCTTACCTTGGGAAGCTACACCTTC
CASSSEGLTLGSYTF
>TRBV20-1|TRBJ2-7|NA|NA
TGCAGTGCTAGTAGCGTGGTGGGAGGATACGAGCAGTACTTC
CSASSVVGGYEQYF
>TRBV11-2|TRBJ2-7|NA|NA
TGTGCCAGCAGCTCACACAACACCTACGAGCAGTACTTC
CASSSHNTYEQYF
>TRBV18|TRBJ1-6|TRBD1|NA
TGTGCCAGCTCACCTGCAATTGGGACAGGGCATTCACCCCTCCACTTT
CASSPAIGTGHSPLHF
>TRBV4-1|TRBJ1-1|TRBD1|NA
TGCGCCAGCAGCCAAGAGGACAGGGCCACTGAAGCTTTCTTT
CASSQEDRATEAFF
>TRBV28|TRBJ1-5|NA|NA
TGTGCCAGCAGTCAAGAGGCGCGTAATCAGCCCCAGCATTTT
CASSQEARNQPQHF
>TRBV4-2|TRBJ1-2|NA|NA
TGTGCCAGCAGCCAAGTACAGGGTGAAGGCTACACCTTC
CASSQVQGEGYTF
>TRBV5-1|TRBJ1-4|NA|NA
TGCGCCAGCAGCTCTGCAACTAATGAAAAACTGTTTTTT
CASSSATNEKLFF
>TRBV28|TRBJ1-2|NA|NA
TGTGCCAGCAGTTTATATGCCCTTCAGGCTGTAGGCGGCTACACCTTC
CASSLYALQAVGGYTF
>TRBV7-2|TRBJ2-7|NA|once
TGTGCCAGCAGCTTAGGTCTGGACAGCCTCTACGAGCAGTACTTC
CASSLGLDSLYEQYF
>TRBV5-6|TRBJ2-7|NA|NA
TGTGCCAGCAGCTTGGATGTGAGCTCCTACGAGCAGTACTTC
CASSLDVSSYEQYF
>TRBV7-9|TRBJ1-1|NA|once
TGTGCCAGCAGCATCCAGTCGGGAACTGAAGCTTTCTTT
CASSIQSGTEAFF
>TRBV4-2|TRBJ1-5|TRBD1|NA
TGTGCCAGCAGCCTGGAACAGGGGGTTGGGTTGGATCAGCCCCAGCATTTT
CASSLEQGVGLDQPQHF
>TRBV5-1|TRBJ1-1|TRBD1|NA
TGCGCCAGCAGCCTTACGGGACAGGGTAACACTGAAGCTTTCTTT
CASSLTGQGNTEAFF
>TRBV5-1|TRBJ1-2|TRBD1|NA
TGCGCCAGCAGCTCAGTCGGGACAGGAGGCTATGGCTACACCTTC
CASSSVGTGGYGYTF
>TRBV19|TRBJ2-5|NA|NA
TGTGCCAGTAGTACGTGGGAACCGTTCGGGAACCAAGAGACCCAGTACTTC
CASSTWEPFGNQETQYF
>TRBV24-1|TRBJ1-5|TRBD1|NA
TGTGCCACCAGTGAGGGGGGCAGGGGGAGCAATCAGCCCCAGCATTTT
CATSEGGRGSNQPQHF
>TRBV30|TRBJ2-7|NA|NA
TGTGCCTGGAGTGTACTTCGGTACGTGACCTACGAGCAGTACTTC
CAWSVLRYVTYEQYF
>TRBV7-3|TRBJ2-3|TRBD2|NA
TGTGCCAGCAGCTTTGGGACTAGCGGGAGGAATACGGCTACGCAGTATTTT
CASSFGTSGRNTATQYF